This passage covers 24 T cell receptor beta chains from one sample sequenced in a study of blood T cell repertoires in COVID-19. TCRdb's table, derived via immunoSEQ multiplex PCR, lists solely in-frame clones and lacks some. The data show hundreds of thousands of clones, around 91% seen once. The material sequenced was PBMCs or T cells enriched from blood (not recorded which). All receptors derive from a woman under 30 with acute COVID-19.

The CDR3 loop is CASSLSPTGVEKLFF. The CDR3 DNA is TGTGCCAGCAGTTTATCGCCCACAGGGGTCGAAAAACTGTTTTTT. This chain joins TRBV27 and TRBJ1-4; 7 nucleotides line up with TRBD1. The CDR3 runs 15 residues. Germline CDR1 and CDR2: MNHEY and SMNVEV (reference sequence). V gave up 0 bases and J gave up 8 bases; unmatched junction bases: 6.

The chain has TRBV27 and TRBJ1-4; 8 nucleotides agree with TRBD1. The CDR3 loop spans 20 amino acids. Per germline, CDR1 MNHEY and CDR2 SMNVEV (reference sequence). Trimming at V came to 4 bases and at J to 0 bases, leaving 16 bases not matched to a gene. The CDR3 region has the DNA TGTGCCAGCAGTTCCTCCCACGGGACAGGTGCCTTCTCAACTAATGAAAAACTGTTTTTT. Its protein is CASSSSHGTGAFSTNEKLFF. The entire variable domain, with the rest obtained from reference TRBV27 and TRBJ1-4, is as follows: EAQVTQNPRYLITVTGKKLTVTCSQNMNHEYMSWYRQDPGLGLRQIYYSMNVEVTDKGDVPEGYKVSRKEKRNFPLILESPSPNQTSLYFCASSSSHGTGAFSTNEKLFFGSGTQLSVL.

This chain joins TRBV6-5 and TRBJ2-1, with 7 nucleotides matching TRBD2. The V segment lost 5 bases and the J segment 2 bases; nucleotides outside the gene matches: 6. This CDR3 has 15 residues. Per the germline V gene, CDR1 is MNHEY and CDR2 is SVGAGI. CDR3 in DNA: TGTGCCAGCAGTCCCGCCGCGGGAGCCTACAATGAGCAGTTCTTC. Encoded protein: CASSPAAGAYNEQFF.

This chain links TRBV9 with TRBJ2-3, with 9 nucleotides matching TRBD2. Germline lookup yields CDR1 SGDLS and CDR2 YYNGEE. This CDR3 comprises 16 residues. The V segment lost 2 bases and the J segment 2 bases; nucleotides outside the gene matches: 6. CDR3 coding DNA: TGTGCCAGCAGCGTTCTGACTAGCGGAGCCACAGATACGCAGTATTTT. Translation: CASSVLTSGATDTQYF.

The CDR3 region is CASRVGLRASSYNEQFF. CDR3 DNA sequence: TGTGCCAGCAGGGTGGGGTTGCGGGCCAGCTCCTACAATGAGCAGTTCTTC. The gene calls are TRBV28 and TRBJ2-1, with D tentatively TRBD2 (5 bases). This CDR3 contains 17 residues. The V end lost 6 bases, the J end lost 0 bases, and 18 bases lay between the germline ends. Germline CDR1 and CDR2: MDHEN and SYDVKM.

V usage is TRBV7-9 and J usage is TRBJ2-1, with 11 bases that match TRBD2. V shed 5 bases, J shed 2 bases, and the junction held 8 bases outside the gene matches. CDR1 and CDR2 (germline): SEHNR, FQNEAQ (reference sequence). The length of the CDR3 is 17 residues. The CDR3 protein is CASSPQEGLAAYNEQFF. The CDR3, as DNA: TGTGCCAGCAGCCCACAGGAGGGACTAGCGGCCTACAATGAGCAGTTCTTC.

The V gene is TRBV5-4, the J gene TRBJ2-3; 8 positions agree with TRBD2. CDR1 SGHNT and CDR2 YYREEE come from the germline V gene (reference sequence). With 1 base clipped from V and 2 bases from J, the junction kept 3 bases outside the gene matches. There are 15 residues in the CDR3. For the CDR3, the DNA is TGTGCCAGCAGCTTGACTAGCGGAATCACAGATACGCAGTATTTT. Translating it yields CASSLTSGITDTQYF.

This sequence joins TRBV3-1 (or the pseudogene TRBV3-2) and TRBJ2-7, with 10 nucleotides matching TRBD2. CDR3 size: 14 residues. The ends lost 6 bases at V and 2 bases at J; junction bases unmatched: 4. Per germline, CDR1 LGHDT and CDR2 YNNKEL (reference sequence). The DNA of the CDR3 is TGTGCCAGCAGTTCCGGGACTAGCGCCTACGAGCAGTACTTC. It yields the protein CASSSGTSAYEQYF.

The V and J genes are TRBV21-1 and TRBJ2-7; the table's D call TRBD1 went unverified against the DNA. TRBV21-1 is reported as a pseudogene. This CDR3 comprises 15 residues. The DNA for the CDR3 is TGTGCCAGCAGCACCGGGACAGAAGGCCTATACGAGCAGTACTTC. It translates to CASSTGTEGLYEQYF.

In this sample, this clone turned up once. The rearrangement uses TRBV28 and TRBJ1-1; D remains ambiguous. The CDR3 totals 12 residues. Trimming shortened V by 6 bases and J by 10 bases, and 15 bases separated the two germline ends. Germline assignment: CDR1 MDHEN and CDR2 SYDVKM. CDR3 bases: TGTGCCAGCAGCCCCGCGGGGAGTGGAGCTTTCTTT. This encodes CASSPAGSGAFF.

V and J are TRBV11-2 and TRBJ2-7, with 7 bases aligning to TRBD2. The CDR3 extends over 17 amino acids. After removal of 5 bases from V and 0 bases from J, the junction contained 13 bases not matched to a gene. The germline CDR1 and CDR2 sequences are SGHAT and FQNNGV. The CDR3 DNA reads as TGTGCCAGCAGCCCCCTGGGGCGGGAGAGAAACTCCTACGAGCAGTACTTC. It encodes CASSPLGRERNSYEQYF. Together with reference TRBV11-2 and TRBJ2-7, the CDR3 gives the full variable domain: EAGVAQSPRYKIIEKRQSVAFWCNPISGHATLYWYQQILGQGPKLLIQFQNNGVVDDSQLPKDRFSAERLKGVDSTLKIQPAKLEDSAVYLCASSPLGRERNSYEQYFGPGTRLTVT.

This chain uses TRBV12-3 or TRBV12-4 with TRBJ1-1; the D is unclear. The CDR3 loop spans 13 amino acids. V lost 7 bases to trimming and J lost 1 base, with 10 bases between them. The DNA of the CDR3 is TGTGCCAGCAAACCCAAAGCGAACACTGAAGCTTTCTTT. Translated: CASKPKANTEAFF.

The chain carries TRBV5-6 and TRBJ1-6; a possible D gene is TRBD1 (5 bases). The germline CDR1 and CDR2 sequences are SGHDT and YYEEEE. The germline V and J ends were trimmed by 4 bases and 9 bases, with 14 bases remaining between them. The CDR3 totals 14 residues. CDR3 in DNA: TGTGCCAGCAGCAGGAGGGGATGGGGTTCACCCCTCCACTTT. This codes for CASSRRGWGSPLHF.

The chain combines TRBV24-1 with TRBJ2-1; 13 bases agree with TRBD2. This CDR3 region has 18 residues. V shed 2 bases, J shed 9 bases, and the junction held 12 bases outside the gene matches. Germline CDR1 and CDR2: KGHDR and SFDVKD. The CDR3 spells CATSDSGTSGTWTTEQFF. For the CDR3, the DNA is TGTGCCACCAGTGATTCTGGGACTAGCGGGACTTGGACGACTGAGCAGTTCTTC.

The rearrangement links TRBV11-3 to TRBJ2-1, with 9 positions matching TRBD2. The V and J ends lost 0 bases and 4 bases, in that order; junction bases with no gene match: 4. The CDR3 runs 16 residues. CDR1 SGHNT and CDR2 YENEEA come from the germline V gene. The CDR3 coding sequence is TGTGCCAGCAGCTTAGATGGTAGCGGGAGTTACAATGAGCAGTTCTTC. Encoded protein: CASSLDGSGSYNEQFF.

J is TRBJ2-2 and V is TRBV5-5; 7 bases fit TRBD1. The CDR3 covers 14 residues. Germline CDR1 and CDR2: SGHKS and YYEKEE (reference sequence). Germline trimming cut 2 bases from V and 3 bases from J; bases unmatched to any gene: 1. The CDR3 DNA reads as TGTGCCAGCAGCTTAGGGACAGACACCGGGGAGCTGTTTTTT. Translated, it gives CASSLGTDTGELFF.

As concerns this clone: Other nucleotide sequences in the sample specify the same CDR3. The rearrangement uses TRBV9 and TRBJ1-5; 7 positions match TRBD1. V lost 0 bases to trimming and J lost 7 bases; unmatched junction nucleotides: 4. The CDR3 covers 14 residues. Germline loops: CDR1 SGDLS, CDR2 YYNGEE. CDR3 bases: TGTGCCAGCAGCGTAGGGCAGGGGGGCCAGCCCCAGCATTTT. This codes for CASSVGQGGQPQHF.

The chain recombines TRBV28 with TRBJ1-2; TRBD1 matches at 8 bases. V lost 2 bases and J lost 7; bases outside the gene matches: 3. This CDR3 has 13 amino acids. CDR1 and CDR2 from the germline V gene are MDHEN and SYDVKM. CDR3 in amino acids: CASSLPDRGGYTF. The CDR3 DNA follows: TGTGCCAGCAGTTTACCCGACAGGGGTGGCTACACCTTC.

The chain joins TRBV12-3 or TRBV12-4 to TRBJ1-2; D is possibly TRBD1 (5 bases). V was cut by 3 bases and J by 8 bases, with 10 bases left in between. The CDR3 spans 12 residues. The CDR3 reads CASSLGQRGYTF. The CDR3 nucleotides are TGTGCCAGCAGTTTGGGGCAGCGAGGCTACACCTTC.

This sequence joins TRBV7-3 and TRBJ1-1; tentatively, D is TRBD1 (5 bases). V lost 5 bases and J lost 4, with 14 bases in between. CDR3 length: 14 amino acids. Per germline, CDR1 SGHTA and CDR2 FQGTGA. CDR3 protein: CASSLGVSVTEAFF. The CDR3 DNA reads as TGTGCCAGCAGCCTAGGGGTCTCCGTCACTGAAGCTTTCTTT.

CDR3 DNA sequence: TGTGCCAGCAGCCCTGGGGCTAGCGGGGTCTTATACAATGAGCAGTTCTTC. Protein sequence: CASSPGASGVLYNEQFF. The chain couples TRBV7-3 to TRBJ2-1; 9 bases agree with TRBD2. Germline trimming cut 5 bases from V and 4 bases from J; bases unmatched to any gene: 12. Germline-derived CDR1 and CDR2 are SGHTA and FQGTGA. CDR3 length equals 17 residues.

V is TRBV28 and J is TRBJ2-2; D is undetermined. This CDR3 region has 11 residues. Trimming stripped 5 bases from V and 7 bases from J, with 5 bases between. CDR1 is MDHEN, CDR2 SYDVKM, per germline. CDR3 nucleotides: TGTGCCAGCAGTACTTTCGGGGAGCTGTTTTTT. This codes for CASSTFGELFF.

V is TRBV9 and J is TRBJ2-2, with D possibly being TRBD2 (6 bases). From germline, CDR1 is SGDLS and CDR2 YYNGEE. Trimming pared 2 bases from V and 3 bases from J, leaving 14 bases between. This CDR3 has 16 residues. The CDR3 DNA reads TGTGCCAGCAGCGTCAAGGCTGGGAGGTACACCGGGGAGCTGTTTTTT. Its translation: CASSVKAGRYTGELFF.

This sequence joins TRBV29-1 and TRBJ1-3; 9 bases are shared with TRBD1. The CDR3 loop spans 15 amino acids. In germline, CDR1 is SQVTM, CDR2 ANQGSEA. Trimming cost V 6 bases and J 2 bases; bases outside gene matches: 8. The CDR3 is CSVGSGTGPGNTIYF. Here the CDR3 DNA reads TGCAGCGTGGGCTCCGGGACAGGGCCTGGAAACACCATATATTTT.